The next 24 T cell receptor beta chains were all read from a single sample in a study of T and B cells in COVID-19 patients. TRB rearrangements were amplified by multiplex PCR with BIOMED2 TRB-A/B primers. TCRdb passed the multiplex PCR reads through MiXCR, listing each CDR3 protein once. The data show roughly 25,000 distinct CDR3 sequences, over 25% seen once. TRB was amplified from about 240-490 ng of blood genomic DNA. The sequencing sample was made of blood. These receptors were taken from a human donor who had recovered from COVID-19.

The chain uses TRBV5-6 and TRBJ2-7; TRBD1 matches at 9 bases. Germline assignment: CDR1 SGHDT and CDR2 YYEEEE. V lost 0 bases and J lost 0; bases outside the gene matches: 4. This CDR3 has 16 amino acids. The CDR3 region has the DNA TGTGCCAGCAGCTTGGTTCTGGACAGGGGCTCCTACGAGCAGTACTTC. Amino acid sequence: CASSLVLDRGSYEQYF. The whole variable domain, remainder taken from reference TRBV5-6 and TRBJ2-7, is DAGVTQSPTHLIKTRGQQVTLRCSPKSGHDTVSWYQQALGQGPQFIFQYYEEEERQRGNFPDRFSGHQFPNYSSELNVNALLLGDSALYLCASSLVLDRGSYEQYFGPGTRLTVT.

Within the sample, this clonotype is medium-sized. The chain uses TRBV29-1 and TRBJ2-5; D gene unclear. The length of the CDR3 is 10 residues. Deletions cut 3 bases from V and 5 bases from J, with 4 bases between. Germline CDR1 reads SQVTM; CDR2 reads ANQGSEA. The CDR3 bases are TGCAGCGTTGAGCAGGAGACCCAGTACTTC. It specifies CSVEQETQYF.

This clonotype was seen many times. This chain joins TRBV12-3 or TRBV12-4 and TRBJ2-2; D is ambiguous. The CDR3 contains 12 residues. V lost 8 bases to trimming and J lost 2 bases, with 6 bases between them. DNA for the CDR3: TGTGCCAGCTCATTCAACACCGGGGAGCTGTTTTTT. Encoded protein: CASSFNTGELFF.

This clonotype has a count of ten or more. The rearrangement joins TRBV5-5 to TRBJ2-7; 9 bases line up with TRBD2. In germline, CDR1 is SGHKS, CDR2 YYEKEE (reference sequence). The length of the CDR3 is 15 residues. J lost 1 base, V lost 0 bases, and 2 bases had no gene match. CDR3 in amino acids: CASSLGLAESYEQYF. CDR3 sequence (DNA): TGTGCCAGCAGCTTGGGACTAGCGGAGTCCTACGAGCAGTACTTC. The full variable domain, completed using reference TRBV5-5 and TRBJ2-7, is DAGVTQSPTHLIKTRGQQVTLRCSPISGHKSVSWYQQVLGQGPQFIFQYYEKEERGRGNFPDRFSARQFPNYSSELNVNALLLGDSALYLCASSLGLAESYEQYFGPGTRLTVT.

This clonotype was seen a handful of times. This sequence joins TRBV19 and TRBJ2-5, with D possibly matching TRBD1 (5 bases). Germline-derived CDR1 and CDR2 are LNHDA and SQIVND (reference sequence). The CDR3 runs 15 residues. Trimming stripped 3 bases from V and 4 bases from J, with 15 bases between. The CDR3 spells CASSIGWGYGETQYF. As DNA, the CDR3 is TGTGCCAGTAGTATTGGCTGGGGCTACGGAGAGACCCAGTACTTC. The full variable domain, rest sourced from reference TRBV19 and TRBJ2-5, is DGGITQSPKYLFRKEGQNVTLSCEQNLNHDAMYWYRQDPGQGLRLIYYSQIVNDFQKGDIAEGYSVSREKKESFPLTVTSAQKNPTAFYLCASSIGWGYGETQYFGPGTRLLVL.

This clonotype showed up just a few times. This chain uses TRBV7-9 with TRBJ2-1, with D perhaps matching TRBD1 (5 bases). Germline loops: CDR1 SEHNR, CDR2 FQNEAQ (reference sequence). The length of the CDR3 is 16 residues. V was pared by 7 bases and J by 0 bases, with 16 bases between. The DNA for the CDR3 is TGTGCCAGCACCCCGCCAGGGCCTAGCTCCTACAATGAGCAGTTCTTC. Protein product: CASTPPGPSSYNEQFF.

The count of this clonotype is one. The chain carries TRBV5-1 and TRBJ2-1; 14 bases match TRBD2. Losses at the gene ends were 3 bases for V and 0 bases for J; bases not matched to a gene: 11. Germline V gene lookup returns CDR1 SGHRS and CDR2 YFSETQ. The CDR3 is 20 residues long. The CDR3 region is CASSSVTGTSGRFSYNEQFF. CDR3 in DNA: TGCGCCAGCAGCTCGGTAACCGGGACTAGCGGGAGATTCTCCTACAATGAGCAGTTCTTC.

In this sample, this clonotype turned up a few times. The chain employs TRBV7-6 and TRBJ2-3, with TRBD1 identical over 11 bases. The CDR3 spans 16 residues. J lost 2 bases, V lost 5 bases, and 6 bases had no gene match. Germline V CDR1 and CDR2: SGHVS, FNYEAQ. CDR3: CASSEGQGVFTDTQYF. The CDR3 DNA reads TGTGCCAGCAGCGAGGGACAGGGGGTCTTCACAGATACGCAGTATTTT. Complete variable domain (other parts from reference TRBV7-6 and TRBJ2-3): GAGVSQSPRYKVTKRGQDVALRCDPISGHVSLYWYRQALGQGPEFLTYFNYEAQQDKSGLPNDRFSAERPEGSISTLTIQRTEQRDSAMYRCASSEGQGVFTDTQYFGPGTRLTVL.

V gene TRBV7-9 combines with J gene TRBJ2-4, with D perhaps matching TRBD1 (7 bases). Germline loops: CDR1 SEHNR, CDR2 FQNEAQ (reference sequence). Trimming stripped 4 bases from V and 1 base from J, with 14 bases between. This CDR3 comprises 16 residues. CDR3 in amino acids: CASSSRQGLAKNIQYF. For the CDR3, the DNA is TGTGCCAGCAGCTCCCGACAGGGACTGGCCAAAAACATTCAGTACTTC.

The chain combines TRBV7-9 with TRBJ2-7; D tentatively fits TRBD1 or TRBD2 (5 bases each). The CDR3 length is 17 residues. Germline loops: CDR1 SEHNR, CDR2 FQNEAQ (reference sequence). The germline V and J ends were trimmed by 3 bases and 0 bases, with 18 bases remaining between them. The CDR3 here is CASSFSPGTTRSYEQYF. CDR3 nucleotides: TGTGCCAGCAGCTTCTCCCCGGGGACGACCCGCTCCTACGAGCAGTACTTC.

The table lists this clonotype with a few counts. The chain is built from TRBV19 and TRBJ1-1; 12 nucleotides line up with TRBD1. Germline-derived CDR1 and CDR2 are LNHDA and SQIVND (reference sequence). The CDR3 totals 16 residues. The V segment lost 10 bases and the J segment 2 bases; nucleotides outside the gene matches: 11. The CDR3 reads CATRMGQGARNTEAFF. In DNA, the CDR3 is TGTGCCACCCGAATGGGACAGGGGGCGCGAAACACTGAAGCTTTCTTT.

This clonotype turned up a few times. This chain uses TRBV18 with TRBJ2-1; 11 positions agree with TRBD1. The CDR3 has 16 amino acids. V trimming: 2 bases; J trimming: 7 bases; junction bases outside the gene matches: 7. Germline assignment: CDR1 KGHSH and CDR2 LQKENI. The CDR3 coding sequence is TGTGCCAGCTCACCAAACGGACAGGGGGCGGGGAATGAGCAGTTCTTC. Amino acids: CASSPNGQGAGNEQFF.

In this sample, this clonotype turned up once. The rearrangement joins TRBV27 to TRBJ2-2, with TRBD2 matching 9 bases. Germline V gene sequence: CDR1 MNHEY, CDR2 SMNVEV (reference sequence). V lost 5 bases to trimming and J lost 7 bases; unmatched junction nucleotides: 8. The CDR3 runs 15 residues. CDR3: CASSGSAGGGGELFF. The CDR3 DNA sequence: TGTGCCAGCAGTGGATCGGCGGGAGGGGGCGGGGAGCTGTTTTTT.

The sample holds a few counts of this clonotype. The CDR3 DNA reads TGTGCCAGCACCCCGGAGAGGAACACTGAAGCTTTCTTT. Residues: CASTPERNTEAFF. The chain employs TRBV12-3 or TRBV12-4 and TRBJ1-1; unclear D gene. The length of the CDR3 is 13 residues. The germline V and J ends were trimmed by 7 bases and 1 base, with 10 bases remaining between them.

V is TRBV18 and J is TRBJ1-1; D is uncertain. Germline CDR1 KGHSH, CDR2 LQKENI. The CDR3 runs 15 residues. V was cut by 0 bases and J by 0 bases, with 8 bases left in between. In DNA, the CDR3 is TGTGCCAGCTCACCACCGGAAGGGATGAACACTGAAGCTTTCTTT. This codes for CASSPPEGMNTEAFF.

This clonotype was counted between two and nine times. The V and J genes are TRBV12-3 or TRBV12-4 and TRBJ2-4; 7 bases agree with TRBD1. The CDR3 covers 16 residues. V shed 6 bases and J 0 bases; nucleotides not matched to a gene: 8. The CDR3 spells CASSSGTELAKNIQYF. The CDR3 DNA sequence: TGTGCCAGCAGCTCAGGGACAGAGCTAGCCAAAAACATTCAGTACTTC.

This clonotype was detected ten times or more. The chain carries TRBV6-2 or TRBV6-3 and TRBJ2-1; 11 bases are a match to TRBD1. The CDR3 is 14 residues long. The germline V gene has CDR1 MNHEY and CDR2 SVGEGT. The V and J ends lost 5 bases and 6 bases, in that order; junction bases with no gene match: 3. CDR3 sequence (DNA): TGTGCCAGCAGTACGGGACAGGGGGGCAATGAGCAGTTCTTC. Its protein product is CASSTGQGGNEQFF.

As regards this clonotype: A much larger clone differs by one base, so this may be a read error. The CDR3 loop reads CASSTQGEGHGYTF. DNA of the CDR3: TGTGCCAGTAGTACACAGGGGGAAGGCCATGGCTACACCTTC. The chain joins TRBV19 to TRBJ1-2; 8 positions agree with TRBD1. The CDR3 length is 14 residues. The trim removed 4 bases at V and 6 bases at J, leaving 7 bases unmatched. Germline assignment: CDR1 LNHDA and CDR2 SQIVND (reference sequence).

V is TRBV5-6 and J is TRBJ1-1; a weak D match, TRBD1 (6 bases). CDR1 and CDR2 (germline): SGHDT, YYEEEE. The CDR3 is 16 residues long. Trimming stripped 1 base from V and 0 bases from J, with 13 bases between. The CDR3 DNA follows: TGTGCCAGCAGCTTGCTTGAGGGGGTCCTGAACACTGAAGCTTTCTTT. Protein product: CASSLLEGVLNTEAFF.

DNA of the CDR3: TGTGCCAGCAGTCCCACAGCGTTCTACGAGCAGTACTTC. The encoded protein is CASSPTAFYEQYF. V and J are TRBV6-2 or TRBV6-3 and TRBJ2-7; the D is unclear. The CDR3 sequence is 13 residues long. Trimming removed 5 bases at V and 3 bases at J, with 11 bases between. Germline-derived CDR1 and CDR2 are MNHEY and SVGEGT.

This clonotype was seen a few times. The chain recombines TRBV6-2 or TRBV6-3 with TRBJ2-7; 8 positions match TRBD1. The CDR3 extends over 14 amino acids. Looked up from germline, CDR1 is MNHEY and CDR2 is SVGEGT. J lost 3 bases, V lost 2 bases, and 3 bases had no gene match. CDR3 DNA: TGTGCCAGCAGTTACGGACAGGGAATCTACGAGCAGTACTTC. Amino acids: CASSYGQGIYEQYF.

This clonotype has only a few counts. The CDR3 reads CASSSFTSGKTLYEQYF. Written as DNA, the CDR3 is TGTGCCAGCAGTTCATTCACTAGCGGGAAAACCTTATACGAGCAGTACTTC. The chain joins TRBV27 to TRBJ2-7; 10 bases line up with TRBD2. J lost 4 bases, V lost 4 bases, and 13 bases had no gene match. The germline V gene encodes CDR1 MNHEY and CDR2 SMNVEV (reference sequence). The CDR3 runs to 17 residues.

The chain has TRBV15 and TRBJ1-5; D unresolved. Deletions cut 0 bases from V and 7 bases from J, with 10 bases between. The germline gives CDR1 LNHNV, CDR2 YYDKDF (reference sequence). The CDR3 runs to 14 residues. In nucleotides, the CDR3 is TGTGCCACCAGCAGAGAAGGGATACAACAGCCCCAGCATTTT. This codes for CATSREGIQQPQHF.

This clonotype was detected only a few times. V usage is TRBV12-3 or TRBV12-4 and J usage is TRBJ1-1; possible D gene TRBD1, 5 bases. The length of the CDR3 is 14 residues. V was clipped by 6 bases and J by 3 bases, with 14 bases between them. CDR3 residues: CASSRRGSDTEAFF. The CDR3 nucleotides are TGTGCCAGCAGCCGAAGGGGCTCGGACACTGAAGCTTTCTTT.